One sample yielded the 26 T cell receptor beta chains listed below, sequenced in a study of T cell changes during pregnancy in multiple sclerosis. Sequencing used immunoSEQ multiplex PCR; TCRdb keeps in-frame clones, though not all of them. Among more than 55,000 clones listed, roughly 91% were seen once. Sequencing was performed on peripheral blood, taken in the third trimester of pregnancy. These receptors were collected from a female donor in good health, enrolled as a control in a pregnancy study.

The chain employs TRBV5-6 and TRBJ2-7; D call uncertain. The germline V gene encodes CDR1 SGHDT and CDR2 YYEEEE. Trimming removed 1 base at V and 3 bases at J, with 14 bases between. The CDR3 length is 15 residues. DNA for the CDR3: TGTGCCAGCAGCTTGACACATCCCCCCGTCTACGAGCAGTACTTC. Amino acids: CASSLTHPPVYEQYF. The entire variable domain, with the rest obtained from reference TRBV5-6 and TRBJ2-7, is as follows: DAGVTQSPTHLIKTRGQQVTLRCSPKSGHDTVSWYQQALGQGPQFIFQYYEEEERQRGNFPDRFSGHQFPNYSSELNVNALLLGDSALYLCASSLTHPPVYEQYFGPGTRLTVT.

The chain carries TRBV30 and TRBJ2-1; D perhaps matches TRBD1 (6 bases). This CDR3 spans 13 amino acids. CDR1 and CDR2 (germline): GTSNPN, SVGIG (reference sequence). Trimming shortened V by 0 bases and J by 9 bases, and 12 bases separated the two germline ends. CDR3 in amino acids: CAWSVQGKGEQFF. The DNA for the CDR3 is TGTGCCTGGAGTGTACAGGGTAAGGGTGAGCAGTTCTTC.

The V and J genes are TRBV5-1 and TRBJ2-5, with a possible D match to TRBD2 (5 bases). Trimming removed 7 bases at V and 5 bases at J, with 15 bases between. The length of the CDR3 is 13 residues. CDR1 is SGHRS and CDR2 is YFSETQ in the germline V gene. CDR3 sequence (DNA): TGCGCCAGCGGACGCGGGTCGACCGAGACCCAGTACTTC. This gives the protein CASGRGSTETQYF. Variable domain in full (rest from reference TRBV5-1 and TRBJ2-5): KAGVTQTPRYLIKTRGQQVTLSCSPISGHRSVSWYQQTPGQGLQFLFEYFSETQRNKGNFPGRFSGRQFSNSRSEMNVSTLELGDSALYLCASGRGSTETQYFGPGTRLLVL.

J is TRBJ2-6 and V is TRBV25-1; 9 bases are a match to TRBD1. The V and J ends lost 6 bases and 1 base, in that order; junction bases with no gene match: 10. Germline V CDR1 and CDR2: MGHDK, SYGVNS. The CDR3 extends over 18 amino acids. The CDR3 DNA reads as TGTGCCAGCAGGGAAACAGGGGGCGGCATATCTGGGGCCAACGTCCTGACTTTC. Translating it yields CASRETGGGISGANVLTF.

There are a few counts of this clone. This chain uses TRBV30 with TRBJ1-1; maybe TRBD1 (5 bases). V was clipped by 2 bases and J by 4 bases, with 11 bases between them. The CDR3 contains 13 residues. Germline V gives CDR1 GTSNPN, CDR2 SVGIG (reference sequence). The CDR3 DNA reads as TGTGCCTGGAGTAAAGGGGCCGGCACTGAAGCTTTCTTT. As protein: CAWSKGAGTEAFF.

This clone was seen just once. V gene TRBV4-3 combines with J gene TRBJ1-2; TRBD1 matches at 10 bases. The ends lost 0 bases at V and 4 bases at J; junction bases unmatched: 2. The CDR3 is 15 residues long. In germline, CDR1 is LGHNA, CDR2 YSLEER. The CDR3 DNA sequence: TGCGCCAGCAGCCAAGAGGGACAGGGGTCCTATGGCTACACCTTC. It is translated as CASSQEGQGSYGYTF.

The chain's CDR3 is CASSQGGGTYQETQYF. CDR3 DNA sequence: TGTGCCAGCAGCCAAGGAGGCGGTACGTACCAAGAGACCCAGTACTTC. The rearrangement links TRBV4-2 to TRBJ2-5; D unclear. Germline assignment: CDR1 LGHNA and CDR2 YNFKEQ. V shed 1 base and J shed 0 bases, with 12 bases lying between them. CDR3 size: 16 residues.

The chain joins TRBV11-1 to TRBJ1-2; D is unclear. Trimming took off 2 bases at V and 6 bases at J, with 7 bases between the two ends. Germline V CDR1 and CDR2: SGHAT, FQDESV (reference sequence). This CDR3 is built from 12 residues. The chain's CDR3 is CASSLNGNGYTF. CDR3 nucleotide sequence: TGTGCCAGCAGCTTAAACGGGAATGGCTACACCTTC.

The rearrangement links TRBV27 to TRBJ1-2, with 7 bases that match TRBD1. Germline trimming cut 8 bases from V and 4 bases from J; bases unmatched to any gene: 22. The V gene's germline CDR1 is MNHEY and CDR2 SMNVEV (reference sequence). This CDR3 is built from 18 residues. CDR3 bases: TGTGCCAGCCTACCTGGCGGGACAGAGGCTCTAAGGGGCTATGGCTACACCTTC. The encoded protein is CASLPGGTEALRGYGYTF.

The rearrangement joins TRBV30 to TRBJ1-5, with TRBD1 matching over 7 bases. In germline, CDR1 is GTSNPN, CDR2 SVGIG (reference sequence). This CDR3 is 14 amino acids long. The trim removed 3 bases at V and 4 bases at J, leaving 6 bases unmatched. CDR3 DNA sequence: TGTGCCTGGAGACGGGCAGGGGGGAATCAGCCCCAGCATTTT. Translating it yields CAWRRAGGNQPQHF.

This rearrangement joins TRBV12-5 to TRBJ2-7, with 12 bases fitting TRBD2. CDR1 is LGHNT, CDR2 FRNRAP, per germline. V lost 5 bases, J lost 1 base, and 9 bases stayed unmatched. The CDR3 length is 17 residues. The CDR3 loop reads CASGVGLAGSLSYEQYF. CDR3 DNA sequence: TGTGCTAGTGGTGTCGGACTAGCGGGATCCCTTTCCTACGAGCAGTACTTC.

This sequence joins TRBV21-1 and TRBJ2-7; the table's D call, TRBD1, was not checked against the DNA. TRBV21-1 is listed as a pseudogene. This CDR3 is built from 12 residues. The CDR3 sequence: CASSKTGGEQYF. The CDR3 DNA sequence: TGTGCCAGCAGCAAGACAGGAGGCGAGCAGTACTTC.

The chain couples TRBV14 to TRBJ2-3; the match to TRBD2 covers 9 bases. Germline V gives CDR1 SGHDN, CDR2 FVKESK. J lost 0 bases, V lost 3 bases, and 4 bases had no gene match. The CDR3 loop spans 16 amino acids. The CDR3: CASSHFSGGSTDTQYF. As DNA, the CDR3 is TGTGCCAGCAGCCACTTTAGCGGGGGAAGCACAGATACGCAGTATTTT.

The chain is built from TRBV5-4 and TRBJ2-5, with 8 bases that match TRBD2. The germline V gene encodes CDR1 SGHNT and CDR2 YYREEE (reference sequence). V was clipped by 7 bases and J by 5 bases; unmatched bases: 7. This CDR3 has 13 residues. The CDR3 coding sequence is TGTGCCAGCTCCATTCGGGGGGGGGAGACCCAGTACTTC. This translates into CASSIRGGETQYF.

The chain combines TRBV5-1 with TRBJ2-7, with 8 bases that match TRBD2. The CDR3 totals 13 residues. The V gene's germline CDR1 is SGHRS and CDR2 YFSETQ. V lost 1 base, J lost 7 bases, and 4 bases stayed unmatched. The CDR3 loop reads CASSLRPGGEQYF. The DNA of the CDR3 is TGCGCCAGCAGCTTGAGGCCGGGAGGGGAGCAGTACTTC.

The chain combines TRBV19 with TRBJ2-2; D may be TRBD1 (6 bases). CDR3 length: 12 residues. Germline CDR1 and CDR2: LNHDA and SQIVND (reference sequence). V dropped 7 bases and J dropped 3 bases, with 6 bases sitting between them. The CDR3 spells CASNRDTGELFF. The CDR3 DNA reads TGTGCCAGTAACAGGGACACCGGGGAGCTGTTTTTT. Drawing the rest from reference TRBV19 and TRBJ2-2, the complete variable domain is DGGITQSPKYLFRKEGQNVTLSCEQNLNHDAMYWYRQDPGQGLRLIYYSQIVNDFQKGDIAEGYSVSREKKESFPLTVTSAQKNPTAFYLCASNRDTGELFFGEGSRLTVL.

V is TRBV29-1 and J is TRBJ1-1, with D perhaps TRBD1 (5 bases). The V end was cut by 0 bases, the J end by 3 bases, with 8 bases between. The CDR3 loop spans 13 amino acids. Germline values: CDR1 SQVTM, CDR2 ANQGSEA. The CDR3 loop is CSVEDRGDTEAFF. CDR3 nucleotides: TGCAGCGTTGAAGACCGGGGGGACACTGAAGCTTTCTTT.

This rearrangement joins TRBV7-9 to TRBJ2-6; D remains unclear. Trimming took 5 bases from V and 1 from J, leaving 3 bases between them. Germline V gene data show CDR1 as SEHNR and CDR2 as FQNEAQ (reference sequence). This CDR3 has 13 amino acids. This CDR3 reads CASSHSGANVLTF. The CDR3 DNA is TGTGCCAGCAGCCATTCTGGGGCCAACGTCCTGACTTTC.

The rearrangement links TRBV10-1 to TRBJ2-7; tentative D call: TRBD1 (6 bases). Trimming cost V 0 bases and J 3 bases, with 9 bases left between them. The germline CDR1 and CDR2 sequences are WNHNN and SYGVQD (reference sequence). The CDR3 loop spans 14 amino acids. The CDR3 loop reads CASSESGDNYEQYF. CDR3 nucleotide sequence: TGCGCCAGCAGTGAGTCAGGGGACAACTACGAGCAGTACTTC.

The rearrangement joins TRBV9 to TRBJ2-5, with 10 bases that match TRBD1. The CDR3 is made up of 16 amino acids. CDR1 and CDR2 from the germline V gene are SGDLS and YYNGEE. The trim removed 0 bases at V and 2 bases at J, leaving 4 bases unmatched. The CDR3 DNA follows: TGTGCCAGCAGCGTAGCGATGGGACAGGGGCAAGAGACCCAGTACTTC. Protein product: CASSVAMGQGQETQYF.

This chain connects TRBV6-6 to TRBJ1-2, with a possible D match to TRBD1 (5 bases). Germline CDR1 reads MNHNY; CDR2 reads SVGAGI (reference sequence). Trimming left V 2 bases short and J 6 bases short, with 13 bases between. The CDR3 consists of 14 residues. Here the CDR3 reads CASSYPGGKNGYTF. The CDR3 nucleotides read TGTGCCAGCAGTTACCCCGGGGGAAAGAATGGCTACACCTTC.

This clone was recorded once. The chain combines TRBV7-2 with TRBJ2-7; 10 bases line up with TRBD1. Per the germline V gene, CDR1 is SGHTA and CDR2 is FQGNSA. This CDR3 comprises 17 residues. V was clipped by 5 bases and J by 4 bases; unmatched bases: 14. The DNA of the CDR3 is TGTGCCAGCAGCCTTGGACAGGGGGTTATGACTTTTTACGAGCAGTACTTC. It specifies CASSLGQGVMTFYEQYF.

The CDR3 DNA reads as TGTGCCAGCAGCTTAATGGGCGGGACAGCCGAAGCTTTCTTT. Translation: CASSLMGGTAEAFF. V gene TRBV7-9 combines with J gene TRBJ1-1; 7 bases align to TRBD1. V lost 2 bases to trimming and J lost 8 bases; unmatched junction nucleotides: 8. The CDR3 spans 14 residues. Germline-derived CDR1 and CDR2 are SEHNR and FQNEAQ (reference sequence). Looking up the rest from reference TRBV7-9 and TRBJ1-1 gives the full variable domain: DTGVSQNPRHKITKRGQNVTFRCDPISEHNRLYWYRQTLGQGPEFLTYFQNEAQLEKSRLLSDRFSAERPKGSFSTLEIQRTEQGDSAMYLCASSLMGGTAEAFFGQGTRLTVV.

The V gene is TRBV27, the J gene TRBJ1-2; 8 bases are shared with TRBD1. With V trimmed by 5 bases and J by 8 bases, 4 bases remained unmatched. The CDR3 totals 12 residues. Germline V gene data show CDR1 as MNHEY and CDR2 as SMNVEV (reference sequence). The CDR3, as DNA: TGTGCCAGCAGTCCAGGGGGCGAGGGCTACACCTTC. Its translation: CASSPGGEGYTF.

This clone has more than one count but fewer than ten. The J gene is TRBJ2-3, the V gene TRBV10-1; D call uncertain. The V gene lost 2 bases and the J gene lost 8 bases, with 14 bases spanning the gap. The CDR3 has 14 residues. CDR1 and CDR2 (germline): WNHNN, SYGVQD (reference sequence). CDR3 bases: TGCGCCAGCAGTGAGGAGAGTCCGCCGGGTACGCAGTATTTT. Its translation: CASSEESPPGTQYF.

This sequence joins TRBV5-6 and TRBJ2-2; weak D call: TRBD1 (5 bases). CDR3 size: 14 residues. CDR1 SGHDT and CDR2 YYEEEE come from the germline V gene. V was shortened by 2 bases and J by 5 bases, with 10 bases between the two germline ends. CDR3 in amino acids: CASSFGASTGELFF. CDR3 nucleotide sequence: TGTGCCAGCAGCTTTGGGGCGTCGACCGGGGAGCTGTTTTTT.